These 10 T cell receptor beta chains originate from one sample sequenced in a study of blood T cell repertoires in COVID-19. Clones were read by immunoSEQ multiplex PCR, and TCRdb kept only the in-frame ones, dropping some. Of 150,000 or so clones in the sample, around 82% were seen once. The sample consisted of peripheral blood. These TCRs come from a man in his sixties who had recovered from COVID-19.

CDR3 region: CASSPRTGTNEKLFF. CDR3 in DNA: TGTGCCAGTAGTCCTCGGACAGGGACTAATGAAAAACTGTTTTTT. The rearrangement uses TRBV19 and TRBJ1-4; 8 bases are a match to TRBD1. The V gene end was trimmed by 5 bases and the J gene end by 2 bases; junction bases not matched to a gene: 4. CDR1 is LNHDA, CDR2 SQIVND, per germline (reference sequence). This CDR3 is 15 amino acids long. The variable domain in full, with the rest retrieved from reference TRBV19 and TRBJ1-4, is DGGITQSPKYLFRKEGQNVTLSCEQNLNHDAMYWYRQDPGQGLRLIYYSQIVNDFQKGDIAEGYSVSREKKESFPLTVTSAQKNPTAFYLCASSPRTGTNEKLFFGSGTQLSVL.

In its sample, this clone was seen once. The rearrangement joins TRBV4-1 to TRBJ2-5; the D is unclear. Trimming took off 1 base at V and 4 bases at J, with 13 bases between the two ends. Germline CDR1 is MGHRA and CDR2 is YSYEKL. The CDR3 totals 15 residues. CDR3 sequence: CASSQAMGRLETQYF. The DNA for the CDR3 is TGCGCCAGCAGCCAAGCCATGGGCAGGCTAGAGACCCAGTACTTC.

A remark on this clone: Distinct nucleotide sequences in the sample also encode this CDR3. CDR3 residues: CASSLITGDGYTF. The CDR3 DNA reads as TGTGCCAGCAGCCTGATAACAGGGGACGGCTACACCTTC. J is TRBJ1-2 and V is TRBV14; TRBD1 matches at 7 bases. This CDR3 is built from 13 residues. J was trimmed by 8 bases and V by 4 bases; bases with no gene match: 7. The germline CDR1 and CDR2 sequences are SGHDN and FVKESK. The whole variable domain, filled in from reference TRBV14 and TRBJ1-2, reads EAGVTQFPSHSVIEKGQTVTLRCDPISGHDNLYWYRRVMGKEIKFLLHFVKESKQDESGMPNNRFLAERTGGTYSTLKVQPAELEDSGVYFCASSLITGDGYTFGSGTRLTVV.

The chain employs TRBV19 and TRBJ1-5; TRBD1 is a possible D gene (5 bases). Per germline, CDR1 LNHDA and CDR2 SQIVND (reference sequence). The V and J ends lost 8 bases and 7 bases respectively, with 15 bases between them. The CDR3 has 13 residues. The CDR3 loop reads CASGTRREQPQHF. The CDR3 DNA reads as TGTGCCAGTGGGACGAGGAGGGAACAGCCCCAGCATTTT.

V and J are TRBV3-1 (or the pseudogene TRBV3-2) and TRBJ2-5; D perhaps matches TRBD2 (6 bases). V dropped 9 bases and J dropped 7 bases, with 21 bases sitting between them. The CDR3 has 14 residues. Germline-derived CDR1 and CDR2 are LGHDT and YNNKEL (reference sequence). The DNA for the CDR3 is TGTGCCAGGTCGAAGCGGGCCACGGTTTGGACCCAGTACTTC. Translation gives CARSKRATVWTQYF.

The sample holds one count of this clone. The gene calls are TRBV12-5 and TRBJ1-2; TRBD1 is a possible D gene (6 bases). Per germline, CDR1 LGHNT and CDR2 FRNRAP. V was trimmed by 0 bases and J by 1 base, leaving 12 bases between them. The CDR3 sequence is 16 residues long. The chain's CDR3 is CASGLVLSGVNYGYTF. The CDR3 DNA follows: TGTGCTAGTGGTTTGGTATTGTCAGGGGTTAACTATGGCTACACCTTC.

The J gene is TRBJ1-1, the V gene TRBV28, with 10 nucleotides matching TRBD1. CDR3 length equals 15 residues. The germline V gene encodes CDR1 MDHEN and CDR2 SYDVKM. V shed 8 bases and J 3 bases; nucleotides not matched to a gene: 9. In DNA form, the CDR3 reads TGTGCCAGCTACGCCGGGACAGGGGATTACACTGAAGCTTTCTTT. Its protein is CASYAGTGDYTEAFF.

The J gene is TRBJ2-5, the V gene TRBV12-3 or TRBV12-4; weak D call: TRBD2 (6 bases). Trimming cost V 7 bases and J 5 bases, with 14 bases left between them. This CDR3 has 13 residues. Written as DNA, the CDR3 is TGTGCCAGCAAGTCCGGCGGGACGGAGACCCAGTACTTC. This sequence encodes CASKSGGTETQYF.

The chain has TRBV7-8 and TRBJ2-7; 7 bases agree with TRBD1. The CDR3 has 15 amino acids. The junction had 11 bases not matched to a gene; V was cut back by 5 bases and J by 4 bases. The germline V gene encodes CDR1 SGHVS and CDR2 FQNEAQ. CDR3: CASSLREGASYEQYF. The CDR3 bases are TGTGCCAGCAGCCTTAGAGAGGGGGCGAGTTACGAGCAGTACTTC.

The chain recombines TRBV3-1 (or the pseudogene TRBV3-2) with TRBJ2-3; the match to TRBD1 covers 8 bases. Looked up from germline, CDR1 is LGHDT and CDR2 is YNNKEL (reference sequence). The CDR3 has 16 amino acids. V was clipped by 3 bases and J by 10 bases; unmatched bases: 15. CDR3 amino acids: CASSHPRTGRQGAQYF. CDR3 bases: TGTGCCAGCAGCCACCCACGGACAGGGAGGCAAGGCGCGCAGTATTTT.